This T cell receptor beta chain was sequenced for a study of blood T cell repertoires in COVID-19. About the research overall: Sites across the United States, Italy and Spain contributed samples from acute and convalescent COVID-19. The cDNA or gDNA used as material had been derived from T cells, B-cell-depleted T cells, or PBMCs.

Generated by immunoSEQ multiplex PCR, the TCRdb table keeps only in-frame clones and is missing some. The table lists roughly 200,000 clones, roughly nine tenths of them singletons, with about 1.8% in the top ten. Germline lookup yields CDR1 MNHEY and CDR2 SMNVEV (reference sequence). V lost 1 base and J 7 bases, leaving 11 bases between the germline ends. The CDR3 loop spans 15 amino acids. Input material: peripheral blood. The sequence came from a man in his 70s with acute or convalescent COVID-19. The V gene is TRBV27, the J gene TRBJ1-6; D not certain. The CDR3 coding sequence is TGTGCCAGCAGTTTATTTTCCGGGAGGAATTCACCCCTCCACTTT. The encoded protein is CASSLFSGRNSPLHF.